This T cell receptor beta chain was retrieved from a study of identical twins. The CDR3 loop spans 13 amino acids. With respect to this clonotype: Its antigen is not identified.

Template switching supplied a universal primer site; unique molecular identifiers were carried on the cDNA. TCRdb passed the 5' RACE reads through MiXCR, listing each CDR3 protein once. The profile shows some 1,600,000 distinct CDR3 sequences, less than 40% of them singletons. General study findings and limits: One should note that invariant MAIT and iNKT cells could partly confound zero-insertion analyses. Surplus twin overlap in beta out-of-frame sequences was less pronounced.

Material: cord blood. The TCR sequence derives from a newborn girl in good health. This rearrangement joins TRBV21-1 to TRBJ2-7; the D call of TRBD2 is as the table states it, not checked on the DNA. TRBV21-1 is a documented pseudogene. CDR3 bases: TGTGCCAGCAGCAAAGGGGGAGGGCCCGAGCAGTACTTC. As protein: CASSKGGGPEQYF.